The clone carrying this TCR beta chain was recorded once. This entry is derived from a study of blood T cell repertoires in COVID-19. Turning to the study itself: Sites across the United States, Italy and Spain contributed samples from acute and convalescent COVID-19.

CDR1 is LNHDA, CDR2 SQIVND, per germline (reference sequence). V lost 7 bases to trimming and J lost 0 bases; unmatched junction nucleotides: 14. The CDR3 loop spans 17 amino acids. Resolution of symptoms, clearance, or two negative PCRs was present in recovered Cohort 3 donors. In the source study's methods: Nucleated cell number was recorded as an estimate derived from reference gene primer amplification. Assay: immunoSEQ multiplex PCR; the TCRdb copy retains only in-frame clones and omits some. D and trimming come from the DNA, and the V and J calls and clone size come from that table. The table shows around 200,000 clones, with 70% to 90% occurring only once.

V and J are TRBV19 and TRBJ1-2; 7 nucleotides match TRBD1. The sequencing input was PBMCs or T cells enriched from blood (not recorded which). This TCR was sampled from a man aged 30-40 years who had recovered from COVID-19. CDR3 sequence: CASTIPGQFLTNYGYTF. DNA of the CDR3: TGTGCCAGTACCATACCGGGACAGTTCTTAACTAACTATGGCTACACCTTC.